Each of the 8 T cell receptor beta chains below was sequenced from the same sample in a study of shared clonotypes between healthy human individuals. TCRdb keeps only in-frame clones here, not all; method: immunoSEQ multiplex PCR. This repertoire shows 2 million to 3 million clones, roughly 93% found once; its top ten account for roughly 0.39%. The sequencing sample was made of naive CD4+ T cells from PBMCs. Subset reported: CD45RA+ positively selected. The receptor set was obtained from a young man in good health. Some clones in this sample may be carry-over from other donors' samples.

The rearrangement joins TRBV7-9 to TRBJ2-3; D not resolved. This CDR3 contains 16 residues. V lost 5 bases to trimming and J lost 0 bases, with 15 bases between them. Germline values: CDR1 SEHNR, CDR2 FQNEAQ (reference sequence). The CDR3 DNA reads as TGTGCCAGCAGCGCTGGTGCAGGCACTAGCACAGATACGCAGTATTTT. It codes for CASSAGAGTSTDTQYF. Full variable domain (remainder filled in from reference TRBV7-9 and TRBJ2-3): DTGVSQNPRHKITKRGQNVTFRCDPISEHNRLYWYRQTLGQGPEFLTYFQNEAQLEKSRLLSDRFSAERPKGSFSTLEIQRTEQGDSAMYLCASSAGAGTSTDTQYFGPGTRLTVL.

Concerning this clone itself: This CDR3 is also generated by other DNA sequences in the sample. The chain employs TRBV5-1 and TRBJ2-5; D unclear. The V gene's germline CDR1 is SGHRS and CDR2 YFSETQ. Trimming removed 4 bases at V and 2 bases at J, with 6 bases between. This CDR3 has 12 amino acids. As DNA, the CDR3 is TGCGCCAGCAGCGTAGAACAAGAGACCCAGTACTTC. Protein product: CASSVEQETQYF.

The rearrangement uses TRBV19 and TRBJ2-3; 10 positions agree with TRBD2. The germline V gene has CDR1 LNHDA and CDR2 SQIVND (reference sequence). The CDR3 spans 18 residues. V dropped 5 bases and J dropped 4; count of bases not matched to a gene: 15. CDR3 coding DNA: TGTGCCAGTAGTGATCGCCCCACCGTAGCGGGAGGTGCAGATACGCAGTATTTT. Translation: CASSDRPTVAGGADTQYF.

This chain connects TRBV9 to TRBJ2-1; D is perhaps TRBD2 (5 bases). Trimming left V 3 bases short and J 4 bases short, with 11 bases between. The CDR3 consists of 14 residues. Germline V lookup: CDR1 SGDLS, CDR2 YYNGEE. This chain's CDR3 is CASSAQDWYNEQFF. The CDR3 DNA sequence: TGTGCCAGCAGCGCCCAGGACTGGTACAATGAGCAGTTCTTC.

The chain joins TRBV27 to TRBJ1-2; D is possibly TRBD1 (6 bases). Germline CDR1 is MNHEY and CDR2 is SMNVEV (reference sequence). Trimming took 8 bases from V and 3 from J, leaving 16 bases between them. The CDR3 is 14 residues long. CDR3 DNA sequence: TGTGCCAGCGGACTGAACAGGGTCGACTATGGCTACACCTTC. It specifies CASGLNRVDYGYTF.

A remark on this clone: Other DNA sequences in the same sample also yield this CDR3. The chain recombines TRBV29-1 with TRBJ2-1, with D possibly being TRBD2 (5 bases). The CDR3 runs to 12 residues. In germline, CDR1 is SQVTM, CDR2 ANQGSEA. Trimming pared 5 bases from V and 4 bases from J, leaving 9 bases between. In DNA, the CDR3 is TGCAGCGTTCGTGGAGGATACAATGAGCAGTTCTTC. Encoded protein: CSVRGGYNEQFF.

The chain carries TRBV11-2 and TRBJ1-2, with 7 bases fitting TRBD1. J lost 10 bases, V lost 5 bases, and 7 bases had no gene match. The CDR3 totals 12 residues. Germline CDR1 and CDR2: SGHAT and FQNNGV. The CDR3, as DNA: TGTGCCAGCAGCATACCACAGGGGACCTACACCTTC. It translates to CASSIPQGTYTF.

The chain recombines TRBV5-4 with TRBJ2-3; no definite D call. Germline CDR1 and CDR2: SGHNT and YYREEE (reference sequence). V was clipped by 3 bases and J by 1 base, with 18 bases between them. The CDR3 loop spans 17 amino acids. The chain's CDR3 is CASSSPAAGVRTDTQYF. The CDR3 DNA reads TGTGCCAGCAGCTCCCCTGCAGCTGGAGTGCGCACAGATACGCAGTATTTT.